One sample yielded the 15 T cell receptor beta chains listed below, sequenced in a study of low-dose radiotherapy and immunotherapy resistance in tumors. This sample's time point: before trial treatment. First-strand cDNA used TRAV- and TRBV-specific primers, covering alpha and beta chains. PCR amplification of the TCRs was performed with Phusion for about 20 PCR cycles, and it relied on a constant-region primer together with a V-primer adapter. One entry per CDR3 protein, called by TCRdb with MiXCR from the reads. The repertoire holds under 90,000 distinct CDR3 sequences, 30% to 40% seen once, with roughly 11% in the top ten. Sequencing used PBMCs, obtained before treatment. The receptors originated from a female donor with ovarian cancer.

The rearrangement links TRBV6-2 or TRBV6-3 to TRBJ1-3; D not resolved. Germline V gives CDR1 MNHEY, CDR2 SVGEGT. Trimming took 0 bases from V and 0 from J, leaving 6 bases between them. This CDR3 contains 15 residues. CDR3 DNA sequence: TGTGCCAGCAGTTACTCGGGCACCTCTGGAAACACCATATATTTT. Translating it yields CASSYSGTSGNTIYF.

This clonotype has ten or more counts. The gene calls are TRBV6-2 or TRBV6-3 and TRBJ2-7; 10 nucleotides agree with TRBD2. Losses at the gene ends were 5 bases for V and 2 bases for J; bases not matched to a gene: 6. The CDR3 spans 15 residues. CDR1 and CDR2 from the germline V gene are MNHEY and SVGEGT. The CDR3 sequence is CASSEPGLAPYEQYF. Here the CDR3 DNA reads TGTGCCAGCAGTGAACCGGGACTAGCGCCCTACGAGCAGTACTTC.

The CDR3 DNA reads TGTGCCAGCAGTCCAACCGGGACCGGTAGCAATCAGCCCCAGCATTTT. Protein: CASSPTGTGSNQPQHF. V gene TRBV6-6 combines with J gene TRBJ1-5; tentative D call: TRBD1 (5 bases). The CDR3 sequence is 16 residues long. Germline CDR1 reads MNHNY; CDR2 reads SVGAGI (reference sequence). V lost 5 bases and J lost 0, with 14 bases in between.

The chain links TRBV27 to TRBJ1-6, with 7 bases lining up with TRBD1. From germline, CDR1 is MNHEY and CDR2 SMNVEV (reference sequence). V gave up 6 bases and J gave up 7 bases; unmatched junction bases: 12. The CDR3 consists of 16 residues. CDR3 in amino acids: CASRSLDRATNSPLHF. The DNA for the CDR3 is TGTGCCAGCAGAAGCCTAGACAGGGCTACAAATTCACCCCTCCACTTT.

The CDR3 loop reads CASSLSGSQGGYTF. In DNA, the CDR3 is TGTGCCAGCAGTTTATCCGGGTCCCAGGGTGGCTACACCTTC. This chain links TRBV27 with TRBJ1-2, with a tentative D call TRBD1 (5 bases). In germline, CDR1 is MNHEY, CDR2 SMNVEV (reference sequence). The CDR3 extends over 14 amino acids. The V gene lost 0 bases and the J gene lost 7 bases, with 12 bases spanning the gap.

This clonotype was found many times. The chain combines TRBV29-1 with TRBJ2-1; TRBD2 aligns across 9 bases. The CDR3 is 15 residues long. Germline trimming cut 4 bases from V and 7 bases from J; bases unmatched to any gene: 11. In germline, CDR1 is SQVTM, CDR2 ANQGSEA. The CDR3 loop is CSVAMAGGRVNEQFF. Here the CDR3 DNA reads TGCAGCGTTGCGATGGCGGGGGGGCGGGTGAATGAGCAGTTCTTC.

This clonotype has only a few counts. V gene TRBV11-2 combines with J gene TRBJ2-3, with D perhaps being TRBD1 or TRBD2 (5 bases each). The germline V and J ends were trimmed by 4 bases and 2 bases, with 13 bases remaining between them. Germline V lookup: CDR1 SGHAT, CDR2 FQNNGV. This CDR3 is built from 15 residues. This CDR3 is CASSWTGTNTDTQYF. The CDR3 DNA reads TGTGCCAGCAGCTGGACCGGGACCAACACAGATACGCAGTATTTT.

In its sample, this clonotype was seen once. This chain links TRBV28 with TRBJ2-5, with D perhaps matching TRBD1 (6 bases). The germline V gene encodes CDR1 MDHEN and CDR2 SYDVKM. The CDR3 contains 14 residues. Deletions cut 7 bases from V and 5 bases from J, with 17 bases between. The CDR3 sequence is CASNLAGVTETQYF. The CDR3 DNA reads TGTGCCAGCAATTTGGCAGGGGTAACGGAGACCCAGTACTTC.

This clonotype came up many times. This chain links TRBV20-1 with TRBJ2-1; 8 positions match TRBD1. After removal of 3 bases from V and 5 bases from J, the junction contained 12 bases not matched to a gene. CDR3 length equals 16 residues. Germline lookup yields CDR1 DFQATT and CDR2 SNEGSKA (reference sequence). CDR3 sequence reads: CSASKPRTGNDNEQFF. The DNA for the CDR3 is TGCAGTGCTAGTAAGCCGAGGACAGGGAACGACAATGAGCAGTTCTTC.

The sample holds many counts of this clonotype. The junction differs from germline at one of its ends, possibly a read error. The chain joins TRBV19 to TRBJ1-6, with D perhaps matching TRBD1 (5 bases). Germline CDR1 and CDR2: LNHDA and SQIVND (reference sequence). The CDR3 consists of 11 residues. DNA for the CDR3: TGTGCCAGTAGTATAGACGGGACCCTTCACTTT. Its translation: CASSIDGTLHF.

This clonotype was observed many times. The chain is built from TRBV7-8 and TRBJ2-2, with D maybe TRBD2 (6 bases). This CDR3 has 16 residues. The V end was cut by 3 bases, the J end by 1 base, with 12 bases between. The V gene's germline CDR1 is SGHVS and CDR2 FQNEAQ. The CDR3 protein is CASSLFGGWNTGELFF. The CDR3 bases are TGTGCCAGCAGCTTGTTTGGGGGGTGGAACACCGGGGAGCTGTTTTTT.

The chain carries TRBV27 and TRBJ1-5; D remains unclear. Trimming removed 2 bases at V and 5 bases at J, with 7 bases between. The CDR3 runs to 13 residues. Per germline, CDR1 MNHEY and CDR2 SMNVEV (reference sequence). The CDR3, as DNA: TGTGCCAGCAGTTTAGGCGGTTATCAGCCCCAGCATTTT. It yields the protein CASSLGGYQPQHF.

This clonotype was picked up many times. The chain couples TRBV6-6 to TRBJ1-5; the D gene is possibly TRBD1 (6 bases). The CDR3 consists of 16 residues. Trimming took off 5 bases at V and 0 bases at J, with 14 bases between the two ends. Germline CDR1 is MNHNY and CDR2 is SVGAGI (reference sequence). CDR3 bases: TGTGCCAGCAGTCGGGTAAAGGGGGGTAGCAATCAGCCCCAGCATTTT. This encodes CASSRVKGGSNQPQHF.

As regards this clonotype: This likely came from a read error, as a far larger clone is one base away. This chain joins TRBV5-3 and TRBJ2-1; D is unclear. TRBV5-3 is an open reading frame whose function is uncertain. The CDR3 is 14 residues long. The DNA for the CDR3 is TGTGCCAGCAGCTTGAGGATTGTGGGCAATGAGCAGTTCTTC. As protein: CASSLRIVGNEQFF.

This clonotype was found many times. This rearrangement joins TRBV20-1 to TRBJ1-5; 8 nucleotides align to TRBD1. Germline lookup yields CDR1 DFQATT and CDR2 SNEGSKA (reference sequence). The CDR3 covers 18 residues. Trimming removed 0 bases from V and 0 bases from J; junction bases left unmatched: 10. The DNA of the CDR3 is TGCAGTGCTAGAGATGGAGCAGGGGGCTCCGATAGCAATCAGCCCCAGCATTTT. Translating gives CSARDGAGGSDSNQPQHF.